The 21 T cell receptor beta chains in this list originate from one sample, sequenced in a study of shared clonotypes between healthy human individuals. TCRdb's table, derived via immunoSEQ multiplex PCR, lists solely in-frame clones and lacks some. The sample lists around 2,000,000 clones; over 85% were seen once. The specimen sequenced was naive CD4+ T cells sorted from blood. Subset of the sample: CD45RA+ positively selected. The receptor source for this set is a young man in good health.

In regard to this clone: In the same sample, other DNA sequences code for this CDR3. The V gene is TRBV5-1, the J gene TRBJ2-1, with D unresolved. V dropped 0 bases and J dropped 0 bases, with 7 bases sitting between them. The CDR3 extends over 15 amino acids. The germline V gene has CDR1 SGHRS and CDR2 YFSETQ. In DNA, the CDR3 is TGCGCCAGCAGCTTGGGTGAGAGCTCCTACAATGAGCAGTTCTTC. It is translated as CASSLGESSYNEQFF.

The V gene is TRBV5-1, the J gene TRBJ2-3, with D unresolved. The germline V gene has CDR1 SGHRS and CDR2 YFSETQ. Deletions cut 0 bases from V and 1 base from J, with 12 bases between. This CDR3 is built from 16 residues. The CDR3 sequence: CASSLDSPQGTDTQYF. CDR3 coding DNA: TGCGCCAGCAGCTTGGATTCGCCCCAGGGCACAGATACGCAGTATTTT.

The genes are TRBV2 and TRBJ2-1; D call uncertain. This CDR3 contains 12 residues. Trimming shortened V by 4 bases and J by 5 bases, and 6 bases separated the two germline ends. Per germline, CDR1 SNHLY and CDR2 FYNNEI. The CDR3 region is CASSVGHNEQFF. The CDR3 DNA follows: TGTGCCAGCAGTGTGGGCCACAATGAGCAGTTCTTC.

The chain is built from TRBV2 and TRBJ1-5, with D perhaps matching TRBD1 (5 bases). The CDR3 covers 16 residues. V was shortened by 5 bases and J by 0 bases, with 14 bases between the two germline ends. Germline CDR1 is SNHLY and CDR2 is FYNNEI. The CDR3 sequence: CASSSWTRNSNQPQHF. The CDR3 coding sequence is TGTGCCAGCAGTAGTTGGACACGTAATAGCAATCAGCCCCAGCATTTT.

Remarks on this clone: This specimen includes other DNA sequences encoding the same CDR3. This CDR3 reads CASSYGQGSYEQYF. CDR3 DNA: TGTGCCAGCAGTTACGGGCAGGGCTCCTACGAGCAGTACTTC. The rearrangement joins TRBV6-6 to TRBJ2-7; possibly TRBD1 for D (5 bases). Germline V gene data show CDR1 as MNHNY and CDR2 as SVGAGI (reference sequence). The V end lost 2 bases, the J end lost 0 bases, and 8 bases lay between the germline ends. The CDR3 contains 14 residues.

The rearrangement links TRBV14 to TRBJ1-2, with D unclear. The CDR3 runs 14 residues. V was shortened by 1 base and J by 1 base, with 7 bases between the two germline ends. Per the germline V gene, CDR1 is SGHDN and CDR2 is FVKESK. The chain's CDR3 is CASSQALINYGYTF. CDR3 DNA sequence: TGTGCCAGCAGCCAAGCTCTGATTAACTATGGCTACACCTTC.

The chain links TRBV5-1 to TRBJ1-6; no clear D gene. The V gene's germline CDR1 is SGHRS and CDR2 YFSETQ. This CDR3 has 18 amino acids. Trimming cost V 5 bases and J 7 bases, with 25 bases left between them. CDR3 amino acids: CASSTLSPDSDKNSPLHF. The CDR3 DNA is TGCGCCAGCAGTACTCTTTCTCCGGACTCTGATAAAAATTCACCCCTCCACTTT.

The CDR3 is CASSPQFSMGELFF. The CDR3 DNA reads TGTGCCAGCTCACCACAATTCTCGATGGGGGAGCTGTTTTTT. This chain connects TRBV18 to TRBJ2-2, with no clear D. V gave up 1 base and J gave up 8 bases, with 11 bases separating them. The CDR3 has 14 residues. Germline V gene lookup returns CDR1 KGHSH and CDR2 LQKENI.

This chain uses TRBV5-4 with TRBJ2-2; unclear D gene. The CDR3 sequence is 15 residues long. V lost 0 bases, J lost 7 bases, and 13 bases lay in between. The germline V gene encodes CDR1 SGHNT and CDR2 YYREEE (reference sequence). The CDR3 DNA is TGTGCCAGCAGCTTGGACTCGACGCTCGGCGGGGAGCTGTTTTTT. Its protein product is CASSLDSTLGGELFF.

This clone showed up just once. This chain's CDR3 is CASSQAGQGAFTNYGYTF. DNA of the CDR3: TGTGCCAGCAGCCAGGCCGGACAGGGGGCCTTTACTAACTATGGCTACACCTTC. The V call is TRBV4-2, the J call TRBJ1-2; 11 nucleotides align to TRBD1. Trimming removed 3 bases from V and 0 bases from J; junction bases left unmatched: 9. Germline loops: CDR1 LGHNA, CDR2 YNFKEQ. The CDR3 length is 18 residues.

Only a few counts were recorded for this clone. The V call is TRBV11-2, the J call TRBJ2-7; no firm D call. V was trimmed by 0 bases and J by 1 base, leaving 10 bases between them. Germline values: CDR1 SGHAT, CDR2 FQNNGV. This CDR3 region has 15 residues. The CDR3 loop is CASSLERQSSYEQYF. DNA for the CDR3: TGTGCCAGCAGCTTAGAGCGGCAGTCGTCCTACGAGCAGTACTTC. The variable domain in full, with the rest retrieved from reference TRBV11-2 and TRBJ2-7, is EAGVAQSPRYKIIEKRQSVAFWCNPISGHATLYWYQQILGQGPKLLIQFQNNGVVDDSQLPKDRFSAERLKGVDSTLKIQPAKLEDSAVYLCASSLERQSSYEQYFGPGTRLTVT.

The genes are TRBV19 and TRBJ1-1, with 9 positions matching TRBD1. Germline V CDR1 and CDR2: LNHDA, SQIVND (reference sequence). The V segment lost 4 bases and the J segment 11 bases; nucleotides outside the gene matches: 8. CDR3 length: 13 amino acids. The CDR3 is CASSTRTGVKAFF. The CDR3 DNA follows: TGTGCCAGTAGTACTCGGACAGGGGTTAAGGCTTTCTTT.

This chain joins TRBV2 and TRBJ1-1; no reliable D call. V was clipped by 6 bases and J by 6 bases, with 20 bases between them. Germline CDR1 and CDR2: SNHLY and FYNNEI. CDR3 length: 15 amino acids. CDR3: CASSVPEVGNAEAFF. The CDR3, as DNA: TGTGCCAGCAGCGTGCCTGAGGTCGGTAACGCTGAAGCTTTCTTT.

This clone has only one observation. This sequence joins TRBV11-3 and TRBJ2-2; 9 bases match TRBD1. After removal of 4 bases from V and 6 bases from J, the junction contained 12 bases not matched to a gene. This CDR3 spans 17 amino acids. Germline V gives CDR1 SGHNT, CDR2 YENEEA. CDR3 protein: CASSSTGTGLIPGELFF. Written as DNA, the CDR3 is TGTGCCAGCAGCTCAACCGGGACAGGGTTAATTCCCGGGGAGCTGTTTTTT.

This chain connects TRBV30 to TRBJ2-7, with TRBD2 matching 8 bases. CDR3 length: 15 amino acids. In germline, CDR1 is GTSNPN, CDR2 SVGIG (reference sequence). The trim removed 0 bases at V and 2 bases at J, leaving 6 bases unmatched. The CDR3 DNA follows: TGTGCCTGGAGTGTACCCGGGAGGGCCCCCTACGAGCAGTACTTC. It specifies CAWSVPGRAPYEQYF.

The chain has TRBV7-9 and TRBJ1-5; 9 nucleotides agree with TRBD1. This CDR3 contains 18 residues. Trimming took 5 bases from V and 0 from J; bases not matched to a gene: 11. Germline lookup yields CDR1 SEHNR and CDR2 FQNEAQ (reference sequence). CDR3 amino acids: CASSIPGQGEYSNQPQHF. DNA of the CDR3: TGTGCCAGCAGCATTCCGGGACAGGGAGAGTATAGCAATCAGCCCCAGCATTTT.

The chain employs TRBV2 and TRBJ2-5; 8 nucleotides match TRBD1. The CDR3 extends over 18 amino acids. With V trimmed by 6 bases and J by 0 bases, 15 bases remained unmatched. Germline-derived CDR1 and CDR2 are SNHLY and FYNNEI. The CDR3 region is CASSHGQGPLSYQETQYF. DNA for the CDR3: TGTGCCAGCAGCCACGGACAGGGCCCCCTTTCGTACCAAGAGACCCAGTACTTC.

This clone was observed once. The rearrangement joins TRBV25-1 to TRBJ2-1; tentative D call: TRBD2 (5 bases). The CDR3 sequence is 16 residues long. Germline V lookup: CDR1 MGHDK, CDR2 SYGVNS. V shed 8 bases and J shed 0 bases, with 17 bases lying between them. CDR3 loop: CASSFTSYSSYNEQFF. The CDR3 DNA sequence: TGTGCCAGCTCCTTCACTAGTTACAGCTCCTACAATGAGCAGTTCTTC.

A remark on this clone: This sample also contains other DNA sequences that code for the same CDR3. J is TRBJ2-7 and V is TRBV6-1; a possible D gene is TRBD1 (6 bases). This CDR3 has 14 amino acids. Trimming stripped 2 bases from V and 1 base from J, with 9 bases between. Germline CDR1 reads MNHNS; CDR2 reads SASEGT. The CDR3 DNA follows: TGTGCCAGCAGTGAAAGAGGGGGATCCTACGAGCAGTACTTC. It yields the protein CASSERGGSYEQYF.

This CDR3 reads CASSFSIQGTRYGYTF. CDR3 bases: TGTGCCAGCAGTTTTAGCATCCAGGGGACCCGCTATGGCTACACCTTC. The chain is built from TRBV28 and TRBJ1-2; a weak D match, TRBD1 (6 bases). Germline loops: CDR1 MDHEN, CDR2 SYDVKM. Trimming removed 3 bases from V and 4 bases from J, with 18 bases in between. The CDR3 sequence is 16 residues long.

This clone was detected once. The chain uses TRBV14 and TRBJ2-3; the match to TRBD2 covers 7 bases. The V gene's germline CDR1 is SGHDN and CDR2 FVKESK. The CDR3 totals 12 residues. Trimming at V came to 4 bases and at J to 6 bases, leaving 1 base not matched to a gene. The CDR3 DNA is TGTGCCAGCAGCCTTAGCGGGGATACGCAGTATTTT. This sequence encodes CASSLSGDTQYF.